This T cell receptor beta chain was recovered during a study of glioma-infiltrating T cells. Overall study results and limits: CDR3 overlap between tissue and blood was very small. Gliomas, especially low-grade, showed above-expected tissue-blood divergence; non-neoplastic patients showed below.

TCR alpha and beta CDR3 regions were amplified from RNA using iRepertoire nested multiplex PCR. Input was about 85-450 ng of tissue mRNA or PBMC total RNA. TCRdb used MiXCR to reprocess the multiplex PCR reads, holding one entry per CDR3 protein. Here the sample spans under 200,000 distinct CDR3 sequences, around 45% being singletons. In germline, CDR1 is SNHLY, CDR2 FYNNEI. V was shortened by 4 bases and J by 7 bases, with 10 bases between the two germline ends. The CDR3 length is 12 residues. A word on this clonotype: Its cognate antigen is unknown.

The receptor's source is a human donor with low-grade glioma or glioblastoma, undergoing nonglioma brain surgery, or in good health (not recorded which). The V and J genes are TRBV2 and TRBJ2-5; D gene ambiguous. Sequences were obtained from glioma tissue, nonneoplastic brain tissue, or PBMCs (not recorded which). This chain's CDR3 is CASSVGHVTQYF. CDR3 nucleotides: TGTGCCAGCAGTGTCGGGCACGTGACCCAGTACTTC.